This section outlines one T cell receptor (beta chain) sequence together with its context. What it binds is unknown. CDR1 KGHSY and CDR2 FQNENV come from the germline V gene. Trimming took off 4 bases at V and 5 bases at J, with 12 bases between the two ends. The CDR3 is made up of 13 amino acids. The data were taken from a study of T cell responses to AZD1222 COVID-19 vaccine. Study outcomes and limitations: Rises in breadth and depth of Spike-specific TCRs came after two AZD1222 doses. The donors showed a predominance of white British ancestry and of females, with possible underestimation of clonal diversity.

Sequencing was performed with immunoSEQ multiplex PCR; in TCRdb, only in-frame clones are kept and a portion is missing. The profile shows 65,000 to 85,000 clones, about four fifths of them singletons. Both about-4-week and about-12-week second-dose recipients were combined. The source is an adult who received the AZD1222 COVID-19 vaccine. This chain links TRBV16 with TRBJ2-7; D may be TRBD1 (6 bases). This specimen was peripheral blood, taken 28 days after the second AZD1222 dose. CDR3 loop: CASSPGTRDEQYF. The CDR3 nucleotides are TGTGCCAGCAGCCCCGGGACAAGAGACGAGCAGTACTTC.